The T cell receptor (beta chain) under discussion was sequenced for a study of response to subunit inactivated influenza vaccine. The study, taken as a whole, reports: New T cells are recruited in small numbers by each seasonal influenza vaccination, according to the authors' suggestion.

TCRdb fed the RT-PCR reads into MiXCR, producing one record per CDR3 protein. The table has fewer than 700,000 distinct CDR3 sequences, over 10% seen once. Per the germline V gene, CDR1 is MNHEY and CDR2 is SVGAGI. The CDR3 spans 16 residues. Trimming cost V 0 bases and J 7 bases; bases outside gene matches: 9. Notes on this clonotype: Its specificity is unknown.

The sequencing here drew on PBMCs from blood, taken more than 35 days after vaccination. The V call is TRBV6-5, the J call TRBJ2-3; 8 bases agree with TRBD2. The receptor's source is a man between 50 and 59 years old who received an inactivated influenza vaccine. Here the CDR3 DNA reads TGTGCCAGCAGTTACTCGATCGGGGGGGGCGGTTATACGCAGTATTTT. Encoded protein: CASSYSIGGGGYTQYF.